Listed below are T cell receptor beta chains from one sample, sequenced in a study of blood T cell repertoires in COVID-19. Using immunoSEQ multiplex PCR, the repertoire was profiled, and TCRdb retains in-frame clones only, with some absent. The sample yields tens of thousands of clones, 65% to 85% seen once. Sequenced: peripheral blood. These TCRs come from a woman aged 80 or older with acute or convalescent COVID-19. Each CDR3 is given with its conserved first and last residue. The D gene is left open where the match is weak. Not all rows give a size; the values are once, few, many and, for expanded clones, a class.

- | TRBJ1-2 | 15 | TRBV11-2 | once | TGTGCCAGCAGCCAATCTAGGACAGTTGACTATGGCTACACCTTC | CASSQSRTVDYGYTF
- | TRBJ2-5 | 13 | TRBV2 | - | TGTGCCAGCAGTAGCCTGGACATTAAGACCCAGTACTTC | CASSSLDIKTQYF
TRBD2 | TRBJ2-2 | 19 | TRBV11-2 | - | TGTGCCAGCAGCTTACATGGACTAGCGGGAGGCTATAACACCGGGGAGCTGTTTTTT | CASSLHGLAGGYNTGELFF
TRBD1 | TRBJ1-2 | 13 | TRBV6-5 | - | TGTGCCAGCAGGGAGACAGGGAACTATGGCTACACCTTC | CASRETGNYGYTF
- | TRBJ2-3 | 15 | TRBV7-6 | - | TGTGCCAGCAGCTTAGTGGCCAGGGAAGCAGATACGCAGTATTTT | CASSLVAREADTQYF
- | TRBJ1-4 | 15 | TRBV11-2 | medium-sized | TGTGCCAGCAGCGATACAGGGAATCGGGGAGAAAAACTGTTTTTT | CASSDTGNRGEKLFF
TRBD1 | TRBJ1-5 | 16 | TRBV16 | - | TGTGCCAGCAGCCAAACCCAGACAGGGGCTGGGCAGCCCCAGCATTTT | CASSQTQTGAGQPQHF
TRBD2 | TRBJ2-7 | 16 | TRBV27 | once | TGTGCCAGCAGCCACCAACTAGCGGGGTTGGGAGGCGAGCAGTACTTC | CASSHQLAGLGGEQYF
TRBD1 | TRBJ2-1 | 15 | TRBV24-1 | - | TGTGCCACCGGGGGAGGACAGGGGGCCTACAATGAGCAGTTCTTC | CATGGGQGAYNEQFF
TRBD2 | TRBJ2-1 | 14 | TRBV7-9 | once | TGTGCCAGCAGCCTTGGGCTAGCGGCCCTTGCCCAGTTCTTC | CASSLGLAALAQFF
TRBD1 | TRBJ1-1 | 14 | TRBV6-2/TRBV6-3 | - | TGTGCCAGCAGTTACGCCAGGGGGAGCGCTGAAGCTTTCTTT | CASSYARGSAEAFF
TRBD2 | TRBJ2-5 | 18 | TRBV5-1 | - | TGCGCCAGCAGCTTATCAGGAGGGACTAGGTTTATTTCGGAGACCCAGTACTTC | CASSLSGGTRFISETQYF
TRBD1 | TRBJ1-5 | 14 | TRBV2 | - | TGTGCCAGCAGGGATGACAGGGGAAGTCAGCCCCAGCATTTT | CASRDDRGSQPQHF
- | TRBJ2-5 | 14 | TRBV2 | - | TGTGCCAGCAGACCCCGGGACTACCAAGAGACCCAGTACTTC | CASRPRDYQETQYF
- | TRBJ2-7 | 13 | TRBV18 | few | TGTGCCAGCTCACACGGGACAACCTACGAGCAGTACTTC | CASSHGTTYEQYF
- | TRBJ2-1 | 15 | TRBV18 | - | TGTGCCAGCTCACAAAATATGGGGGGTTACAATGAGCAGTTCTTC | CASSQNMGGYNEQFF